This T cell receptor (beta chain) came from a study of shared clonotypes between healthy human individuals (dated by TCRdb to the early 2020s). With regard to the full study: A couple of women and a few men aged 18 to 49 years were included in the cohort. To increase sequencing depth and limit assay-specific biases, different laboratories used diverse techniques to prepare libraries and sequence TCR repertoires. To estimate repertoire size and how much clonotype sharing occurs between individuals, the study deeply sequenced the blood TCR repertoires of five healthy adults. Leukapheresis yielded between about 0.85 and 10 billion PBMCs per donor. For each donor, CD4 naive and CD4 memory were each given three plates, CD8 naive was given two plates, and CD8 memory was given one plate. Beyond this particular receptor, the publication reports: Incomplete sequencing was indicated by rarefaction of sorted-subset datasets, despite the large sequencing depth. Higher generation probabilities were observed for clonotypes shared by all four sorted-subset donors than for non-shared clonotypes. Because the study included a small number of donors, the genetic and exposure-history diversity represented was limited. Estimated clonotype richness was generally larger for naive than for memory subsets. Based on pairwise subsampling, the degree of clonotype sharing among donors was expected to be affected by sequencing depth. Sampling was limited to blood, and TCR repertoires in tissue likely differ from TCR repertoires in blood. Across a handful of donors, about 5.2% of naive CD4, approximately 3.6% of naive CD8, approximately 2.5% of memory CD4, and approximately 0.4% of memory CD8 clonotypes were shared.

The CDR3 measures 13 amino acids from cysteine to phenylalanine. Left in the record is the CDR3 DNA by itself, 39 bases read in frame from the first base. Cut back by 1 base and 5 bases, the V and J ends lie 6 bases apart. Via the germline V gene, CDR1 is MGHRA and CDR2 YSYEKL. Using the deep immunoSEQ assay, multiplex PCR amplified TCR CDR3 regions from genomic DNA. Extracted genomic DNA from each cell subset was spread evenly across all wells of several immunoSEQ 96-well plates, with each plate serving as a replicate. Each replicate PCR for sorted subsets received around 200 ng genomic DNA, equal to around 32,000 T cell genomes. Purified libraries were quantified with a Qubit 3.0 fluorometer, sized on a Bioanalyzer 2100, and re-quantified with the KAPA Library Quantification kit. Every immunoSEQ 96-well plate was sequenced on a separate single-read 150-cycle Illumina NextSeq 550 flow cell. The original methods were these. Because the immunoSEQ output held only junctional sequences and lacked quality scores, the filtering could not match the filtering applied to full-length reads. To assign V/J genes and CDR3, sequences were annotated against IMGT germline references using PyIR, a Python wrapper for IgBLAST v1.9. Reads were filtered out if the reads had weak V/J assignments (E-value above 1e-6), no CDR3, stop codons, out-of-frame junctions, or ambiguous translated residues. A V3J clonotype was defined by an identical inferred V gene, J gene, and CDR3 amino acid sequence. The percentage overlap between two repertoires was calculated by dividing the number of shared unique clonotypes by the size of the smaller repertoire. Richness of each repertoire was evaluated using RTK rarefaction, the Chao1 estimator, and Recon v2.1 estimates of unobserved clonotypes. For all TCRbeta clonotypes obtained by the gDNA method from a few donors, generation probabilities were computed with OLGA. What TCRdb holds here is the immuneACCESS table cut down to in-frame rearrangements. Part of the clones is not present; checked against another copy, under half of the missing clones reflect an unresolved V gene, and the others are unexplained. V, J and clone size are taken as reported in that table, and D and trimming were inferred from the DNA itself. The sample table contains roughly 640,000 clones; only one count was recorded for around 67% of them. Approximately 1.8% of the sample is held by the ten biggest clonotypes.

The donors were healthy, HIV-negative adults with no recently reported acute infections or vaccinations. All donors were Caucasian adults living in Nashville, Tennessee, USA. CD4+ T cells were enriched by magnetic negative selection, after which naive cells were positively selected on CD45RA and the negative fraction was taken as the memory subset. After blood collection by leukapheresis, PBMCs were isolated using Ficoll-Histopaque density gradient centrifugation and then cryopreserved in the vapor phase of liquid nitrogen. Analytical flow cytometry was used to check the purity and quantity of each magnetically sorted T cell population. Genomic DNA was isolated from each sorted fraction and quantified by UV absorbance on a Nanodrop 2000c. This clone came up a few times. The antigen it binds to is not known. No much larger clone exists at a distance of one base, and base qualities are not known.

The source is a woman under 40 in good health. The chain is encoded by TRBV4-1 joined to TRBJ1-5, with no reliable assignment of the D segment. Sequences were obtained from memory CD4+ T cells sorted from blood. Explained via the paper, the cell subset or site label denotes: CD45RA-negative fraction. CDR3 reads: CASSQGHDQPQHF. The nucleotides read TGCGCCAGCAGCCAAGGTCACGATCAGCCCCAGCATTTT.